This paragraph covers one T cell receptor (beta chain) sequence. The iRepertoire nested amplicon-rescue multiplex PCR amplified TCR alpha and beta CDR3s from RNA. TCRdb reprocessed the multiplex PCR reads via MiXCR and lists one record per CDR3 protein. The sample holds about 380,000 distinct CDR3 sequences, roughly two fifths seen once. Trimming at V came to 4 bases and at J to 3 bases, leaving 5 bases not matched to a gene. The CDR3 length is 16 residues. CDR1 and CDR2 (germline): KGHSH, LQKENI. The sample comes from a study of glioma-infiltrating T cells. The sequence derives from a human donor with low-grade glioma or glioblastoma, undergoing nonglioma brain surgery, or in good health (not recorded which). The V call is TRBV18, the J call TRBJ2-1, with 11 bases fitting TRBD2. The sequenced material came from glioma tissue, nonneoplastic brain tissue, or PBMCs (not recorded which). The CDR3 spells CASSLAGGSYYNEQFF. The CDR3 coding sequence is TGTGCCAGCTCACTAGCGGGAGGGTCCTACTACAATGAGCAGTTCTTC.